This entry is about one T cell receptor (beta chain). The germline V gene has CDR1 LGHNA and CDR2 YSLEER. The CDR3 has 17 amino acids. Losses at the gene ends were 0 bases for V and 2 bases for J; bases not matched to a gene: 9. This sample is part of a study of blood T cell repertoires in COVID-19. The authors' processing: Reference gene primers were amplified, and this amplification served to estimate nucleated cell counts. Some clones are missing from TCRdb's copy, which holds only in-frame ones; the method was immunoSEQ multiplex PCR. D and trimming were read from the DNA, whereas the V and J calls and clone size are those reported in that table. The repertoire holds fewer than 150,000 clones, with approximately 85% as singletons.

The sample taken for sequencing was peripheral blood. V gene TRBV4-3 combines with J gene TRBJ1-2, with 7 bases aligning to TRBD1. The sequence was obtained from a human donor in a cohort sampled during active COVID-19. The CDR3 loop is CASSQDWRGGANYGYTF. The DNA for the CDR3 is TGCGCCAGCAGCCAAGATTGGAGAGGGGGCGCAAACTATGGCTACACCTTC.